Presented here are 7 T cell receptor beta chains from one specimen sequenced in a study of blood T cell repertoires in COVID-19. TCRdb keeps only in-frame clones here, not all; method: immunoSEQ multiplex PCR. Here the sample spans about 440,000 clones, approximately 90% being singletons. The specimen sequenced was peripheral blood. These receptors originate from a woman aged 45-59 years with COVID-19, enrolled during active disease.

V gene TRBV6-5 combines with J gene TRBJ1-1, with D perhaps TRBD1 (6 bases). The germline V gene encodes CDR1 MNHEY and CDR2 SVGAGI. The V end was cut by 6 bases, the J end by 5 bases, with 19 bases between. The CDR3 runs 15 residues. The CDR3 sequence: CASRLTTGSGTEAFF. The CDR3 DNA reads as TGTGCCAGCAGACTAACGACAGGTAGTGGGACTGAAGCTTTCTTT.

As regards this clone: Other DNA sequences from this sample encode an identical CDR3 as well. J is TRBJ2-5 and V is TRBV6-5; 8 bases match TRBD2. The CDR3 length is 15 residues. Germline V gene data show CDR1 as MNHEY and CDR2 as SVGAGI. The V and J ends lost 0 bases and 4 bases, in that order; junction bases with no gene match: 4. CDR3 region: CASSYSGLAGETQYF. The CDR3 region has the DNA TGTGCCAGCAGTTACTCCGGACTAGCCGGAGAGACCCAGTACTTC.

V is TRBV27 and J is TRBJ1-1; D is possibly TRBD1 (5 bases). V was clipped by 4 bases and J by 0 bases, with 12 bases between them. There are 15 residues in the CDR3. CDR1 and CDR2 (germline): MNHEY, SMNVEV (reference sequence). The CDR3 spells CASSSGGPLNTEAFF. The DNA for the CDR3 is TGTGCCAGCAGTTCGGGGGGTCCCCTGAACACTGAAGCTTTCTTT.

The chain has TRBV7-9 and TRBJ1-1; no reliable D call. There are 14 residues in the CDR3. From germline, CDR1 is SEHNR and CDR2 FQNEAQ (reference sequence). Trimming pared 4 bases from V and 6 bases from J, leaving 15 bases between. Here the CDR3 reads CASSSGSLLAEAFF. Here the CDR3 DNA reads TGTGCCAGCAGCTCCGGGTCTCTGCTAGCTGAAGCTTTCTTT.

The chain employs TRBV5-1 and TRBJ2-1; D not resolved. The CDR3 consists of 15 residues. Germline CDR1 and CDR2: SGHRS and YFSETQ. The germline V and J ends were trimmed by 4 bases and 4 bases, with 15 bases remaining between them. The CDR3 protein is CASSPGVRTYNEQFF. CDR3 bases: TGCGCCAGCAGCCCGGGTGTCAGAACTTACAATGAGCAGTTCTTC.

The genes are TRBV15 and TRBJ2-7, with 9 bases aligning to TRBD1. V trimming: 1 base; J trimming: 3 bases; junction bases outside the gene matches: 4. The CDR3 spans 15 residues. Germline CDR1 reads LNHNV; CDR2 reads YYDKDF (reference sequence). The CDR3 DNA is TGTGCCACCAGCAGAGGGGGACAGGGCCTCTACGAGCAGTACTTC. It is translated as CATSRGGQGLYEQYF. Combining the CDR3 with reference TRBV15 and TRBJ2-7 gives the whole variable domain DAMVIQNPRYQVTQFGKPVTLSCSQTLNHNVMYWYQQKSSQAPKLLFHYYDKDFNNEADTPDNFQSRRPNTSFCFLDIRSPGLGDTAMYLCATSRGGQGLYEQYFGPGTRLTVT.

This rearrangement joins TRBV25-1 to TRBJ1-2; TRBD1 matches at 7 bases. With V trimmed by 6 bases and J by 9 bases, 7 bases remained unmatched. The V gene's germline CDR1 is MGHDK and CDR2 SYGVNS. The CDR3 has 12 amino acids. CDR3 bases: TGTGCCAGCAGAGAGACAGGGAGCAGCTACACCTTC. Residues: CASRETGSSYTF.